The T cell receptor beta chain described here comes from a study of cytomegalovirus exposure and HLA in healthy donors. PCR primers comprised 60 Vbeta and 13 Jbeta primers. Here immunoSEQ multiplex PCR was the method, and the copy in TCRdb shows in-frame clones only, minus some. Among 280,000 or so clones listed, 85% to 90% were seen once. The CDR3 is made up of 15 amino acids. Germline CDR1 and CDR2: MNHEY and SMNVEV (reference sequence). Sequences were obtained from PBMCs. The TCR was taken from a woman under 30 in good health and CMV-seronegative. This chain links TRBV27 with TRBJ2-5; D is possibly TRBD2 (5 bases). The end of the DNA fits TRBJ2-7 better, so the J call may be wrong. The CDR3 region is CASSLLPGVSYEQYF. The CDR3 DNA reads TGTGCCAGCAGTCTTTTGCCCGGGGTTTCCTACGAGCAGTACTTC.